This T cell receptor (beta chain) was sequenced during a study of cytomegalovirus exposure and HLA in healthy donors. Findings and caveats of the study: Later on, analysis showed that most CMV-associated TCR beta chains appeared to be HLA-restricted.

Use of 60 Vbeta and 13 Jbeta primers characterized the PCR. Assay used: immunoSEQ multiplex PCR; TCRdb lists only in-frame clones, some missing. The sample records 100,000 to 150,000 clones, roughly 80% being singletons. The CDR3 length is 15 residues. The germline CDR1 and CDR2 sequences are SEHNR and FQNEAQ (reference sequence). V was clipped by 4 bases and J by 2 bases; unmatched bases: 4. Concerning this clone itself: Its specificity is not known.

V gene TRBV7-9 combines with J gene TRBJ2-5; TRBD2 matches 10 bases. Specimen: PBMCs. The origin of this receptor is a boy aged 5-17 years in good health and CMV-seronegative. CDR3 nucleotides: TGTGCCAGCAGCTGGAAACTAGCGGGACAAGAGACCCAGTACTTC. Protein sequence: CASSWKLAGQETQYF. The entire variable domain, with the rest obtained from reference TRBV7-9 and TRBJ2-5, is as follows: DTGVSQNPRHKITKRGQNVTFRCDPISEHNRLYWYRQTLGQGPEFLTYFQNEAQLEKSRLLSDRFSAERPKGSFSTLEIQRTEQGDSAMYLCASSWKLAGQETQYFGPGTRLLVL.